Below, 24 T cell receptor beta chains from the same sample are listed, as sequenced in a study of blood T cell repertoires in COVID-19 (dated by TCRdb to 2018 to 2020). Library preparation used the immunoSEQ multiplex PCR assay. The source is immuneACCESS, and TCRdb retained only in-frame sequences with V and J called. Part of the clones is not carried over; for the studies checked, unresolved V genes explain less than half of this, and the remainder is unexplained. This sample comprises 250,000 to 400,000 clones, about nine tenths of them detected only once. Over 4% of the sample goes to the ten largest clones. The sample comprised PBMCs or T cells enriched from blood (not recorded which). The receptors stem from a man aged 60-69 years who had recovered from COVID-19.

The CDR3 loop reads CASSLGRTGGEETQYF. The CDR3 nucleotides are TGTGCCAGCAGCTTGGGCCGGACAGGGGGCGAGGAGACCCAGTACTTC. The chain is built from TRBV5-4 and TRBJ2-5; 11 positions agree with TRBD1. Germline CDR1 is SGHNT and CDR2 is YYREEE (reference sequence). CDR3 size: 16 residues. The V and J ends lost 0 bases and 5 bases, in that order; junction bases with no gene match: 6.

The rearrangement joins TRBV5-1 to TRBJ2-3; the D is unclear. This CDR3 is 16 amino acids long. The ends were cut back, 0 bases at V and 0 bases at J, with 11 bases in the middle. CDR1 is SGHRS, CDR2 YFSETQ, per germline. CDR3 loop: CASSLAWAFSTDTQYF. The CDR3 DNA follows: TGCGCCAGCAGCTTGGCCTGGGCTTTTAGCACAGATACGCAGTATTTT. Based on the CDR3 plus reference TRBV5-1 and TRBJ2-3, the full variable domain is KAGVTQTPRYLIKTRGQQVTLSCSPISGHRSVSWYQQTPGQGLQFLFEYFSETQRNKGNFPGRFSGRQFSNSRSEMNVSTLELGDSALYLCASSLAWAFSTDTQYFGPGTRLTVL.

Details on this clone: The DNA is left out, because the CDR3 cannot be placed on it with certainty; the CDR3 is given as TCRdb lists it. V gene TRBV6-5 combines with J gene TRBJ2-5; the listed D gene, TRBD2, was not tested against the DNA. A total of 14 residues make up the CDR3, ends included. The germline V gene encodes CDR1 MNHEY and CDR2 SVGAGI. The CDR3 region is CASSTSVLQETQYF.

In DNA, the CDR3 is TGTGCCAGCAGTAATAGACAGGGGGCCGTAGGTCAGCCCCAGCATTTT. This sequence encodes CASSNRQGAVGQPQHF. The chain carries TRBV6-2 or TRBV6-3 and TRBJ1-5, with TRBD1 matching over 10 bases. CDR3 size: 16 residues. CDR1 is MNHEY and CDR2 is SVGEGT in the germline V gene. The V segment lost 5 bases and the J segment 6 bases; nucleotides outside the gene matches: 10.

Only one count was recorded for this clone. This CDR3 is CSASTGIDYGYTF. The CDR3 region has the DNA TGCAGTGCTAGTACAGGGATAGACTATGGCTACACCTTC. This chain uses TRBV20-1 with TRBJ1-2, with D maybe TRBD1 (6 bases). The CDR3 is 13 amino acids. The germline V gene has CDR1 DFQATT and CDR2 SNEGSKA (reference sequence). The germline V and J ends were trimmed by 3 bases and 3 bases, with 11 bases remaining between them.

This chain joins TRBV30 and TRBJ2-5; 11 bases map to TRBD2. The CDR3 contains 16 residues. Germline V gene data show CDR1 as GTSNPN and CDR2 as SVGIG (reference sequence). V shed 0 bases and J 3 bases; nucleotides not matched to a gene: 6. The CDR3 protein is CAWSVELAGGKETQYF. CDR3 nucleotide sequence: TGTGCCTGGAGTGTAGAGTTAGCGGGAGGGAAAGAGACCCAGTACTTC.

This chain links TRBV24-1 with TRBJ1-1; no firm D call. The CDR3 is made up of 12 amino acids. The germline V and J ends were trimmed by 10 bases and 8 bases, with 16 bases remaining between them. Germline V lookup: CDR1 KGHDR, CDR2 SFDVKD. The CDR3 reads CATTPVTTEAFF. The CDR3, as DNA: TGTGCCACAACCCCCGTAACAACCGAAGCTTTCTTT.

V gene TRBV9 combines with J gene TRBJ1-6; D is unresolved. This CDR3 is 16 amino acids long. CDR1 is SGDLS, CDR2 YYNGEE, per germline. Deletions cut 0 bases from V and 7 bases from J, with 14 bases between. CDR3 DNA sequence: TGTGCCAGCAGCGTAGGAACGGGGAGGGCAAATTCACCCCTCCACTTT. As protein: CASSVGTGRANSPLHF.

The V gene is TRBV28, the J gene TRBJ1-2, with 7 bases fitting TRBD1. Trimming removed 5 bases from V and 6 bases from J; junction bases left unmatched: 12. The CDR3 extends over 15 amino acids. Germline V lookup: CDR1 MDHEN, CDR2 SYDVKM. CDR3 residues: CASSTPGTVLHGYTF. For the CDR3, the DNA is TGTGCCAGCAGTACCCCCGGGACAGTACTACATGGCTACACCTTC.

CDR3 loop: CASSFGTGNTGELFF. CDR3 nucleotide sequence: TGTGCCAGCAGCTTTGGGACAGGGAACACCGGGGAGCTGTTTTTT. V is TRBV11-2 and J is TRBJ2-2, with 8 nucleotides matching TRBD1. Looked up from germline, CDR1 is SGHAT and CDR2 is FQNNGV. The CDR3 consists of 15 residues. The trim removed 3 bases at V and 1 base at J, leaving 1 base unmatched.

The J gene is TRBJ2-1, the V gene TRBV3-1 (or the pseudogene TRBV3-2); D remains unclear. Trimming shortened V by 1 base and J by 12 bases, and 7 bases separated the two germline ends. The germline CDR1 and CDR2 sequences are LGHDT and YNNKEL (reference sequence). This CDR3 has 11 amino acids. The CDR3 loop reads CASSQAFMQFF. The CDR3 DNA sequence: TGTGCCAGCAGCCAAGCGTTTATGCAGTTCTTC.

This sequence joins TRBV2 and TRBJ2-7; D perhaps matches TRBD2 (5 bases). The CDR3 totals 13 residues. Germline V gives CDR1 SNHLY, CDR2 FYNNEI. The germline V and J ends were trimmed by 6 bases and 3 bases, with 12 bases remaining between them. The CDR3 sequence is CASSVRELYEQYF. CDR3 coding DNA: TGTGCCAGCAGCGTCCGGGAACTCTACGAGCAGTACTTC.

The J gene is TRBJ2-7, the V gene TRBV28; the match to TRBD2 covers 14 bases. This CDR3 has 15 amino acids. The V and J ends lost 6 bases and 3 bases, in that order; junction bases with no gene match: 4. Germline-derived CDR1 and CDR2 are MDHEN and SYDVKM. The CDR3 DNA follows: TGTGCCAGCAGAACGGGACTAGCGGGGGTCTACGAGCAGTACTTC. Its translation: CASRTGLAGVYEQYF. The whole variable domain, remainder taken from reference TRBV28 and TRBJ2-7, is DVKVTQSSRYLVKRTGEKVFLECVQDMDHENMFWYRQDPGLGLRLIYFSYDVKMKEKGDIPEGYSVSREKKERFSLILESASTNQTSMYLCASRTGLAGVYEQYFGPGTRLTVT.

In this sample, this clone turned up a few times. The chain has TRBV9 and TRBJ2-3; weak D call: TRBD2 (6 bases). In germline, CDR1 is SGDLS, CDR2 YYNGEE. Trimming removed 3 bases from V and 0 bases from J, with 11 bases in between. CDR3 size: 15 residues. CDR3 amino acids: CASSAGTASTDTQYF. In nucleotides, the CDR3 is TGTGCCAGCAGCGCCGGGACTGCTAGCACAGATACGCAGTATTTT.

The chain uses TRBV3-1 (or the pseudogene TRBV3-2) and TRBJ2-3; D ambiguous. CDR3 length equals 14 residues. V was cut by 0 bases and J by 4 bases, with 8 bases left in between. Germline V gives CDR1 LGHDT, CDR2 YNNKEL (reference sequence). CDR3 region: CASSQDPRSDTQYF. The CDR3 region has the DNA TGTGCCAGCAGCCAAGACCCGAGGTCAGATACGCAGTATTTT.

This clone was found a few times. The V gene is TRBV19, the J gene TRBJ1-2, with 10 bases fitting TRBD1. With V trimmed by 5 bases and J by 1 base, 7 bases remained unmatched. The germline V gene has CDR1 LNHDA and CDR2 SQIVND (reference sequence). The CDR3 covers 16 residues. For the CDR3, the DNA is TGTGCCAGTAGTCCCAGGGGGACAGGGGTTAACTATGGCTACACCTTC. It specifies CASSPRGTGVNYGYTF.

The chain recombines TRBV3-1 (or the pseudogene TRBV3-2) with TRBJ2-7; 10 bases are shared with TRBD2. V trimming: 0 bases; J trimming: 2 bases; junction bases outside the gene matches: 4. The CDR3 length is 16 residues. Germline assignment: CDR1 LGHDT and CDR2 YNNKEL (reference sequence). This CDR3 reads CASSQDFSGRAYEQYF. CDR3 coding DNA: TGTGCCAGCAGCCAAGACTTCAGCGGGAGGGCCTACGAGCAGTACTTC.

The chain carries TRBV11-3 and TRBJ2-1, with 9 bases fitting TRBD1. CDR3 length: 16 residues. CDR1 is SGHNT and CDR2 is YENEEA in the germline V gene. V lost 1 base to trimming and J lost 4 bases; unmatched junction nucleotides: 5. The CDR3 region has the DNA TGTGCCAGCAGCTTAGGAGGGACAGGGCGGTACAATGAGCAGTTCTTC. Protein sequence: CASSLGGTGRYNEQFF.

The rearrangement links TRBV2 to TRBJ1-4, with TRBD1 matching 10 bases. This CDR3 is 14 amino acids long. Germline CDR1 and CDR2: SNHLY and FYNNEI. V gave up 11 bases and J gave up 1 base; unmatched junction bases: 4. The CDR3 sequence: CAGRDRGTNEKLFF. The CDR3 DNA is TGTGCCGGCCGGGACAGGGGAACTAATGAAAAACTGTTTTTT.

The chain combines TRBV3-1 (or the pseudogene TRBV3-2) with TRBJ1-5, with TRBD1 matching over 9 bases. The J segment lost 2 bases and the V segment lost 6 bases, leaving 8 bases of the junction unmatched. The CDR3 is 16 residues long. CDR1 is LGHDT and CDR2 is YNNKEL in the germline V gene (reference sequence). The CDR3 DNA is TGTGCCAGCAGTCCAGACAGGGGGAACCGCAATCAGCCCCAGCATTTT. As protein: CASSPDRGNRNQPQHF.

The chain links TRBV11-2 to TRBJ2-7; the match to TRBD2 covers 9 bases. This CDR3 has 17 amino acids. V trimming: 6 bases; J trimming: 1 base; junction bases outside the gene matches: 13. The germline V gene encodes CDR1 SGHAT and CDR2 FQNNGV. In DNA, the CDR3 is TGTGCCAGCAGGATTGGGGGTGCTAGCGGGAATTCCTACGAGCAGTACTTC. Encoded protein: CASRIGGASGNSYEQYF.

This clone occurred many times. The gene calls are TRBV28 and TRBJ2-1, with D perhaps matching TRBD2 (6 bases). Looked up from germline, CDR1 is MDHEN and CDR2 is SYDVKM. The V end was cut by 8 bases, the J end by 0 bases, with 29 bases between. CDR3 length equals 20 residues. In DNA form, the CDR3 reads TGTGCCAGCCAAAACCTCCAGGTGGGAGCGGGTCCTAGCTCCTACAATGAGCAGTTCTTC. Translating gives CASQNLQVGAGPSSYNEQFF.

The V and J genes are TRBV5-1 and TRBJ1-1, with TRBD1 as a possible D gene (6 bases). V was pared by 1 base and J by 0 bases, with 13 bases between. This CDR3 spans 16 amino acids. The germline V gene encodes CDR1 SGHRS and CDR2 YFSETQ. CDR3 sequence (DNA): TGCGCCAGCAGCTTGAGGGGGGGCCAGATGAACACTGAAGCTTTCTTT. It codes for CASSLRGGQMNTEAFF.

The genes are TRBV6-2 or TRBV6-3 and TRBJ2-7; possible D gene TRBD2, 6 bases. This CDR3 spans 12 amino acids. Per the germline V gene, CDR1 is MNHEY and CDR2 is SVGEGT. The V end was cut by 6 bases, the J end by 3 bases, with 9 bases between. The CDR3 region is CASSPGGYEQYF. For the CDR3, the DNA is TGTGCCAGCAGCCCCGGGGGCTACGAGCAGTACTTC.